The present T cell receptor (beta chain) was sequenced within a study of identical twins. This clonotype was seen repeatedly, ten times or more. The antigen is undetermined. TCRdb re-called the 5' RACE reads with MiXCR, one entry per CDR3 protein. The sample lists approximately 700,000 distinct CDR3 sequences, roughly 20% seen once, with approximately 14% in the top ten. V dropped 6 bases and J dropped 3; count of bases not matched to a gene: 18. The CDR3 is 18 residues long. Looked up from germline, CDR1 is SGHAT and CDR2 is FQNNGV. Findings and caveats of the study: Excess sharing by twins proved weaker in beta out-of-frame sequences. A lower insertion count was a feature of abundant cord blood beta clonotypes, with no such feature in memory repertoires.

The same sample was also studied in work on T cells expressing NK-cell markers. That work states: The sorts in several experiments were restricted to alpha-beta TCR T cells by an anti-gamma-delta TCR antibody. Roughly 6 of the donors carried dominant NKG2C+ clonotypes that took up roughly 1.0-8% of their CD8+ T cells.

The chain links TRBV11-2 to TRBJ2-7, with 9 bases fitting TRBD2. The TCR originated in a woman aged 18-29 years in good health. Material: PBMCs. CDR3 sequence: CASRLQNLGREGDYEQYF. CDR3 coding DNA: TGTGCCAGCAGATTACAGAATCTAGGGCGGGAGGGCGACTACGAGCAGTACTTC. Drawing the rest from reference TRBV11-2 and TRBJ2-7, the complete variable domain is EAGVAQSPRYKIIEKRQSVAFWCNPISGHATLYWYQQILGQGPKLLIQFQNNGVVDDSQLPKDRFSAERLKGVDSTLKIQPAKLEDSAVYLCASRLQNLGREGDYEQYFGPGTRLTVT.